Below are 9 T cell receptor beta chains sequenced from a single sample in a study of blood T cell repertoires in COVID-19. This table comes from immunoSEQ multiplex PCR, and its TCRdb copy is limited to in-frame clones, with some not included. The sample lists some 140,000 clones, 79% occurring once. The specimen sequenced was peripheral blood. The source of these receptors is a man aged 55 to 70 with acute or convalescent COVID-19.

The DNA of the CDR3 is TGTGCCACCAGCAGAGGGAGGGGGGAGCTGTTTTTT. This translates into CATSRGRGELFF. The chain uses TRBV15 and TRBJ2-2; a possible D gene is TRBD2 (5 bases). The ends were cut back, 1 base at V and 8 bases at J, with 5 bases in the middle. Germline-derived CDR1 and CDR2 are LNHNV and YYDKDF (reference sequence). This CDR3 has 12 amino acids.

The J gene is TRBJ2-5, the V gene TRBV20-1, with 9 bases lining up with TRBD2. CDR1 is DFQATT, CDR2 SNEGSKA, per germline (reference sequence). The trim removed 3 bases at V and 2 bases at J, leaving 10 bases unmatched. The CDR3 totals 16 residues. CDR3 DNA: TGCAGTGCTAGTTGGCTAGCGGGAACGTTACAAGAGACCCAGTACTTC. Translated: CSASWLAGTLQETQYF.

V and J are TRBV6-5 and TRBJ1-1; weak D call: TRBD1 (5 bases). Germline values: CDR1 MNHEY, CDR2 SVGAGI. This CDR3 has 14 residues. Trimming removed 6 bases at V and 1 base at J, with 12 bases between. The CDR3 DNA follows: TGTGCCAGCAGCGGAGGGGTCGGGAACACTGAAGCTTTCTTT. Protein product: CASSGGVGNTEAFF.

The chain has TRBV27 and TRBJ1-4; maybe TRBD1 (6 bases). Germline V gene data show CDR1 as MNHEY and CDR2 as SMNVEV (reference sequence). V was pared by 5 bases and J by 2 bases, with 12 bases between. This CDR3 contains 15 residues. The CDR3 bases are TGTGCCAGCAGTAACAGGGTAGGGACTAATGAAAAACTGTTTTTT. It specifies CASSNRVGTNEKLFF.

This clone was picked up one time. This chain connects TRBV7-2 to TRBJ1-1, with TRBD1 as a possible D gene (6 bases). Germline V CDR1 and CDR2: SGHTA, FQGNSA. Between the trimmed V and J ends, which lost 2 bases and 1 base, there was a span of 14 bases. The CDR3 is 16 residues long. In DNA, the CDR3 is TGTGCCAGCAGCTTACGGGGGGCGAGTTCGAACACTGAAGCTTTCTTT. Translation: CASSLRGASSNTEAFF.

This rearrangement joins TRBV28 to TRBJ2-1, with 7 bases matching TRBD1. In germline, CDR1 is MDHEN, CDR2 SYDVKM. This CDR3 contains 15 residues. V dropped 4 bases and J dropped 1; count of bases not matched to a gene: 4. CDR3 in DNA: TGTGCCAGCAGTTCCGCAGGGGGATCCTACAATGAGCAGTTCTTC. It specifies CASSSAGGSYNEQFF.

The chain has TRBV30 and TRBJ1-2; D may be TRBD1 (6 bases). V lost 7 bases, J lost 4 bases, and 7 bases lay in between. Germline loops: CDR1 GTSNPN, CDR2 SVGIG (reference sequence). This CDR3 has 10 residues. Here the CDR3 reads CALDSYGYTF. For the CDR3, the DNA is TGTGCCTTGGACAGCTATGGCTACACCTTC.

The chain uses TRBV7-2 and TRBJ1-6; the D gene is possibly TRBD1 (5 bases). V lost 1 base and J 4 bases, leaving 8 bases between the germline ends. The CDR3 sequence is 15 residues long. Germline assignment: CDR1 SGHTA and CDR2 FQGNSA. The CDR3 region has the DNA TGTGCCAGCAGCTTAGACCAGGGTTATAATTCACCCCTCCACTTT. Protein: CASSLDQGYNSPLHF.

V is TRBV5-4 and J is TRBJ2-2; D remains ambiguous. The germline V and J ends were trimmed by 2 bases and 1 base, with 6 bases remaining between them. CDR1 is SGHNT, CDR2 YYREEE, per germline (reference sequence). The CDR3 length is 14 residues. CDR3 region: CASSFEWNTGELFF. CDR3 DNA sequence: TGTGCCAGCAGCTTTGAGTGGAACACCGGGGAGCTGTTTTTT.